In this sample, the clone carrying this TCR beta chain turned up once. These data belong to a study of blood T cell repertoires in COVID-19. The method was immunoSEQ multiplex PCR; TCRdb's version includes in-frame clones alone and lacks a portion of them. Of over 250,000 clones detected, about nine tenths appear once; the ten largest clones hold about 2.7%. Looked up from germline, CDR1 is SGHRS and CDR2 is YFSETQ. The CDR3 consists of 16 residues. V gave up 0 bases and J gave up 5 bases; unmatched junction bases: 10. The chain uses TRBV5-1 and TRBJ1-1; 7 nucleotides line up with TRBD1. The sequenced sample consisted of PBMCs or T cells enriched from blood (not recorded which). The clonotype comes from a woman aged 18-29 years who had recovered from COVID-19. This chain's CDR3 is CASSLGTGSERTEAFF. CDR3 nucleotides: TGCGCCAGCAGCTTGGGGACAGGCTCGGAAAGAACTGAAGCTTTCTTT. The full variable domain, in which reference TRBV5-1 and TRBJ1-1 provide the parts outside the CDR3, is KAGVTQTPRYLIKTRGQQVTLSCSPISGHRSVSWYQQTPGQGLQFLFEYFSETQRNKGNFPGRFSGRQFSNSRSEMNVSTLELGDSALYLCASSLGTGSERTEAFFGQGTRLTVV.